These 29 T cell receptor beta chains were all obtained from the same sample, sequenced in a study of persistence of HIV-infected CD4 T cells. The stimulus was an HIV-1 Gag 15-mer peptide pool, around 1.1 ug/peptide/mL. Sorting selected CD4+ T cells upregulating both CD40 ligand and CD69. These TCRs are of unknown antigen specificity. The libraries were made with immunoSEQ version 4 in survey mode. Measured with immunoSEQ multiplex PCR; TCRdb has only the in-frame clones, and not every one. The sample lists more than 30,000 clones, less than 75% occurring once. The sequenced sample was CD4+ T cells sorted from PBMCs after roughly 18-hour stimulation, obtained from a patient who received antiretroviral therapy. All receptors come from an adult man with HIV who was CMV-seropositive.

The chain uses TRBV4-1 and TRBJ2-1; D may be TRBD1 or TRBD2 (5 bases each). The V end was cut by 3 bases, the J end by 8 bases, with 11 bases between. CDR1 is MGHRA, CDR2 YSYEKL, per germline. The CDR3 sequence is 13 residues long. The CDR3 DNA is TGCGCCAGCAGCCACGTTAGGGGAGATGAGCAGTTCTTC. Protein product: CASSHVRGDEQFF.

The gene calls are TRBV3-1 (or the pseudogene TRBV3-2) and TRBJ1-1; D uncertain. The CDR3 length is 13 residues. Between the trimmed V and J ends, which lost 3 bases and 0 bases, there was a span of 5 bases. Germline-derived CDR1 and CDR2 are LGHDT and YNNKEL (reference sequence). The DNA of the CDR3 is TGTGCCAGCAGCCAGGGCATGAACACTGAAGCTTTCTTT. Protein sequence: CASSQGMNTEAFF.

The chain carries TRBV3-1 (or the pseudogene TRBV3-2) and TRBJ1-1; D may be TRBD1 (5 bases). Trimming removed 0 bases at V and 5 bases at J, with 10 bases between. Germline V gene sequence: CDR1 LGHDT, CDR2 YNNKEL (reference sequence). The CDR3 has 14 residues. The CDR3 protein is CASSQDGRVTEAFF. As DNA, the CDR3 is TGTGCCAGCAGCCAAGATGGCAGGGTTACTGAAGCTTTCTTT.

The V call is TRBV6-5, the J call TRBJ2-3, with D possibly being TRBD2 (7 bases). Trimming left V 8 bases short and J 3 bases short, with 9 bases between. The germline V gene has CDR1 MNHEY and CDR2 SVGAGI. The CDR3 sequence is 12 residues long. CDR3 in amino acids: CASGGATDTQYF. The CDR3 DNA reads as TGTGCCAGCGGGGGGGCTACAGATACGCAGTATTTT.

The chain carries TRBV28 and TRBJ2-1, with D maybe TRBD2 (6 bases). Germline loops: CDR1 MDHEN, CDR2 SYDVKM. The CDR3 totals 14 residues. Trimming cost V 6 bases and J 5 bases, with 14 bases left between them. As DNA, the CDR3 is TGTGCCAGCAGCCCCGGGGGTCGTGACAATGAGCAGTTCTTC. The encoded protein is CASSPGGRDNEQFF.

CDR3 nucleotides: TGTGCCAGCAGCCCTCCATACAATGAGCAGTTCTTC. It translates to CASSPPYNEQFF. The J gene is TRBJ2-1, the V gene TRBV27, with D unclear. Per the germline V gene, CDR1 is MNHEY and CDR2 is SMNVEV (reference sequence). Trimming cost V 6 bases and J 4 bases, with 7 bases left between them. The CDR3 spans 12 residues.

The chain joins TRBV6-2 or TRBV6-3 to TRBJ1-5, with TRBD1 matching 7 bases. CDR3 size: 17 residues. Per germline, CDR1 MNHEY and CDR2 SVGEGT. J gave up 0 bases and V 4 bases, and 9 bases lay outside the gene matches. CDR3 in DNA: TGTGCCAGCAGTTTGGGACAGACACTTTATAGCAATCAGCCCCAGCATTTT. Its protein is CASSLGQTLYSNQPQHF.

The V and J genes are TRBV14 and TRBJ2-3, with TRBD2 matching over 8 bases. V dropped 4 bases and J dropped 5; count of bases not matched to a gene: 5. The CDR3 spans 14 residues. Germline CDR1 reads SGHDN; CDR2 reads FVKESK. The CDR3 region is CASSLGLAGDTQYF. CDR3 bases: TGTGCCAGCAGCCTTGGGCTAGCGGGAGATACGCAGTATTTT.

The chain combines TRBV2 with TRBJ2-5, with TRBD1 as a possible D gene (7 bases). V gave up 6 bases and J gave up 7 bases, with 12 bases separating them. This CDR3 spans 12 amino acids. Germline V gene data show CDR1 as SNHLY and CDR2 as FYNNEI. The DNA of the CDR3 is TGTGCCAGCAGGCCAGGGGGGTGGACCCAGTACTTC. Translation: CASRPGGWTQYF.

The gene calls are TRBV6-5 and TRBJ1-2; no firm D call. The CDR3 spans 10 residues. Germline V CDR1 and CDR2: MNHEY, SVGAGI. The ends were cut back, 6 bases at V and 8 bases at J, with 7 bases in the middle. In DNA, the CDR3 is TGTGCCAGCAGACTAGAAGGCTACACCTTC. Amino acid sequence: CASRLEGYTF.

The CDR3 DNA reads TGTGCCAGCAGTGAGCCCCCTGGAGAGCAGTACTTC. This codes for CASSEPPGEQYF. The chain couples TRBV25-1 to TRBJ2-7; D not certain. V lost 3 bases and J 7 bases, leaving 10 bases between the germline ends. CDR3 size: 12 residues. Germline V gene lookup returns CDR1 MGHDK and CDR2 SYGVNS.

This clone turned up a few times. The chain combines TRBV3-1 (or the pseudogene TRBV3-2) with TRBJ1-3; TRBD1 is a possible D gene (6 bases). This CDR3 contains 13 residues. In germline, CDR1 is LGHDT, CDR2 YNNKEL (reference sequence). V was shortened by 3 bases and J by 4 bases, with 7 bases between the two germline ends. CDR3 sequence reads: CASSQGTGNTIYF. The CDR3, as DNA: TGTGCCAGCAGCCAGGGGACAGGAAACACCATATATTTT.

The chain couples TRBV3-1 (or the pseudogene TRBV3-2) to TRBJ2-7; 10 bases match TRBD1. The CDR3 runs 16 residues. Germline V gene data show CDR1 as LGHDT and CDR2 as YNNKEL (reference sequence). The V and J ends lost 4 bases and 2 bases, in that order; junction bases with no gene match: 8. CDR3 sequence reads: CASSRKTGTGAYEQYF. In DNA, the CDR3 is TGTGCCAGCAGCCGAAAAACCGGGACAGGGGCCTACGAGCAGTACTTC.

This clone was counted a single time. The chain carries TRBV7-8 and TRBJ2-7; D possibly corresponds to TRBD2 (5 bases). The CDR3 runs 15 residues. Trimming stripped 5 bases from V and 2 bases from J, with 16 bases between. Looked up from germline, CDR1 is SGHVS and CDR2 is FQNEAQ. The DNA for the CDR3 is TGTGCCAGCAGCCCCGCGACGGGGAATACCTACGAGCAGTACTTC. Protein: CASSPATGNTYEQYF. The full variable domain, in which reference TRBV7-8 and TRBJ2-7 provide the parts outside the CDR3, is GAGVSQSPRYKVAKRGQDVALRCDPISGHVSLFWYQQALGQGPEFLTYFQNEAQLDKSGLPSDRFFAERPEGSVSTLKIQRTQQEDSAVYLCASSPATGNTYEQYFGPGTRLTVT.

This rearrangement joins TRBV11-2 to TRBJ2-2, with 7 nucleotides matching TRBD2. Germline CDR1 and CDR2: SGHAT and FQNNGV. CDR3 length: 18 residues. The V gene end was trimmed by 5 bases and the J gene end by 1 base; junction bases not matched to a gene: 13. The CDR3 DNA sequence: TGTGCCAGCAGCCCCAATCTAGGCGGGGGACGGAACACCGGGGAGCTGTTTTTT. Translating it yields CASSPNLGGGRNTGELFF.

This clone was picked up one time. CDR3: CASTEGVTNNSPLHF. DNA for the CDR3: TGTGCCAGCACCGAAGGGGTCACAAATAATTCACCCCTCCACTTT. This rearrangement joins TRBV7-8 to TRBJ1-6, with D possibly TRBD1 on 5 matching bases. The V gene lost 7 bases and the J gene lost 5 bases, with 15 bases spanning the gap. The CDR3 length is 15 residues. CDR1 and CDR2 (germline): SGHVS, FQNEAQ.

This clone ranks as medium-sized. The rearrangement joins TRBV3-1 (or the pseudogene TRBV3-2) to TRBJ1-1; D is unclear. The ends were cut back, 1 base at V and 6 bases at J, with 3 bases in the middle. CDR3 length: 11 amino acids. The germline V gene encodes CDR1 LGHDT and CDR2 YNNKEL (reference sequence). The CDR3 loop is CASSQAAEAFF. The CDR3 DNA is TGTGCCAGCAGCCAAGCAGCTGAAGCTTTCTTT.

CDR3 loop: CASSEDRYQGGPYNSPLHF. The CDR3 DNA sequence: TGTGCCAGCAGCGAGGACAGGTACCAAGGGGGCCCTTATAATTCACCCCTCCACTTT. The chain is built from TRBV7-9 and TRBJ1-6, with TRBD1 matching 7 bases. The CDR3 is 19 residues long. The ends lost 5 bases at V and 4 bases at J; junction bases unmatched: 17. Germline V gene lookup returns CDR1 SEHNR and CDR2 FQNEAQ (reference sequence).

This chain uses TRBV6-4 with TRBJ2-7; possibly TRBD1 or TRBD2 for D (5 bases each). Trimming removed 6 bases at V and 5 bases at J, with 23 bases between. This CDR3 contains 16 residues. Germline V lookup: CDR1 MRHNA, CDR2 SNTAGT. CDR3 region: CASRGAWTPFRDEQYF. CDR3 bases: TGTGCCAGCAGGGGAGCCTGGACACCTTTTAGAGACGAGCAGTACTTC.

V usage is TRBV7-2 and J usage is TRBJ1-4; weak D call: TRBD1 (5 bases). V shed 5 bases and J shed 7 bases, with 11 bases lying between them. CDR1 is SGHTA, CDR2 FQGNSA, per germline. The CDR3 totals 13 residues. The DNA of the CDR3 is TGTGCCAGCAGCCGCGACAGCTCTGAAAAACTGTTTTTT. The encoded protein is CASSRDSSEKLFF. The variable domain in full, with the rest retrieved from reference TRBV7-2 and TRBJ1-4, is GAGVSQSPSNKVTEKGKDVELRCDPISGHTALYWYRQSLGQGLEFLIYFQGNSAPDKSGLPSDRFSAERTGGSVSTLTIQRTQQEDSAVYLCASSRDSSEKLFFGSGTQLSVL.

V usage is TRBV18 and J usage is TRBJ1-4; 7 bases line up with TRBD1. CDR1 and CDR2 from the germline V gene are KGHSH and LQKENI. J gave up 7 bases and V 1 base, and 12 bases lay outside the gene matches. The CDR3 extends over 17 amino acids. CDR3 bases: TGTGCCAGCTCACCACAAAGATCGGACAGGTCTCGTGAAAAACTGTTTTTT. Its protein product is CASSPQRSDRSREKLFF.

The chain combines TRBV19 with TRBJ1-1, with TRBD1 matching over 8 bases. Germline loops: CDR1 LNHDA, CDR2 SQIVND (reference sequence). This CDR3 spans 14 amino acids. V gave up 5 bases and J gave up 6 bases; unmatched junction bases: 8. CDR3 sequence reads: CASSYLTGAAEAFF. CDR3 sequence (DNA): TGTGCCAGTAGTTATCTGACAGGGGCGGCTGAAGCTTTCTTT.

This clone was seen a few times. CDR3 region: CASSVRNLASEQFF. The CDR3 DNA sequence: TGTGCCAGCAGCGTAAGGAACCTAGCAAGTGAGCAGTTCTTC. This rearrangement joins TRBV9 to TRBJ2-1; tentative D call: TRBD2 (5 bases). The germline V and J ends were trimmed by 1 base and 9 bases, with 14 bases remaining between them. Germline V gene lookup returns CDR1 SGDLS and CDR2 YYNGEE. This CDR3 spans 14 amino acids.

This clone appeared a few times. The chain joins TRBV28 to TRBJ1-2; D is undetermined. The CDR3 has 12 residues. Germline CDR1 reads MDHEN; CDR2 reads SYDVKM. V lost 1 base and J lost 14, with 14 bases in between. CDR3 bases: TGTGCCAGCAGTTTATCGAACCGAGGTCGAACCTTC. Amino acids: CASSLSNRGRTF.

The V and J genes are TRBV9 and TRBJ1-2, with 7 positions matching TRBD1. V was clipped by 0 bases and J by 8 bases; unmatched bases: 10. The germline gives CDR1 SGDLS, CDR2 YYNGEE. The CDR3 is made up of 15 amino acids. CDR3 amino acids: CASSVEGQSSRGYTF. CDR3 sequence (DNA): TGTGCCAGCAGCGTAGAGGGACAGTCATCCCGCGGCTACACCTTC.

The gene calls are TRBV6-5 and TRBJ2-5; D is ambiguous. V lost 5 bases, J lost 5 bases, and 9 bases lay in between. The length of the CDR3 is 12 residues. Germline-derived CDR1 and CDR2 are MNHEY and SVGAGI. The CDR3 loop is CASSRHKETQYF. Written as DNA, the CDR3 is TGTGCCAGCAGTCGACATAAGGAGACCCAGTACTTC.

The genes are TRBV23-1 and TRBJ1-1, with D possibly TRBD1 on 5 matching bases. TRBV23-1 is an ORF, and what it does is uncertain. The V end was cut by 4 bases, the J end by 1 base, with 13 bases between. The CDR3 consists of 15 residues. The CDR3 spells CASSLWDSGNTEAFF. The CDR3 nucleotides read TGCGCCAGCAGTCTTTGGGACTCGGGGAACACTGAAGCTTTCTTT.

This sequence joins TRBV5-4 and TRBJ2-3; 8 bases fit TRBD2. V shed 7 bases, J shed 2 bases, and the junction held 9 bases outside the gene matches. The CDR3 totals 15 residues. Germline loops: CDR1 SGHNT, CDR2 YYREEE (reference sequence). The CDR3: CASQRSGGPTDTQYF. CDR3 bases: TGTGCCAGCCAACGCAGCGGGGGCCCCACAGATACGCAGTATTTT.

The chain joins TRBV11-3 to TRBJ2-1; the match to TRBD1 covers 8 bases. With V trimmed by 8 bases and J by 6 bases, 6 bases remained unmatched. This CDR3 spans 13 amino acids. The germline V gene encodes CDR1 SGHNT and CDR2 YENEEA. The CDR3 here is CASAFTGGNEQFF. DNA for the CDR3: TGTGCCAGCGCATTTACAGGGGGCAATGAGCAGTTCTTC.